This T cell receptor beta chain was identified during a study of blood T cell repertoires in COVID-19. Overall study: COVID-19 samples collected from the United States, Italy and Spain covered acute and convalescent phases. PBMCs, B-cell-depleted T cells, or T cells provided the cDNA or gDNA that made up the material.

The CDR3 spans 16 residues. Germline loops: CDR1 GTSNPN, CDR2 SVGIG (reference sequence). Trimming shortened V by 2 bases and J by 3 bases, and 18 bases separated the two germline ends. Per the study methods: Nucleated cell counts were estimated from reference gene primer amplification. Repertoires were generated with immunoSEQ multiplex PCR, while TCRdb's copy carries only in-frame clones and drops some. V, J and clone size are taken as reported in that table, and D and trimming were inferred from the DNA itself. Of more than 110,000 clones in the sample, 88% were seen once. The rearrangement links TRBV30 to TRBJ2-3, with D perhaps matching TRBD2 (6 bases). The sequenced sample consisted of peripheral blood. The TCR originated in a man aged 50-60 years with active or convalescent COVID-19. CDR3: CAWSPGLKGPTDTQYF. CDR3 nucleotide sequence: TGTGCCTGGAGTCCCGGACTAAAGGGCCCAACAGATACGCAGTATTTT. Together with reference TRBV30 and TRBJ2-3, the CDR3 gives the full variable domain: SQTIHQWPATLVQPVGSPLSLECTVEGTSNPNLYWYRQAAGRGLQLLFYSVGIGQISSEVPQNLSASRPQDRQFILSSKKLLLSDSGFYLCAWSPGLKGPTDTQYFGPGTRLTVL.